The 26 T cell receptor beta chains in this list originate from one sample, sequenced in a study of CD8+CD57+ T cells in acquired aplastic anemia. The template for TCR beta VDJ and CDR3 sequence profiling was genomic DNA. TCRdb re-analysed the reads in MiXCR, keeping a single row per CDR3 protein. The sample shows some 180,000 distinct CDR3 sequences, approximately 49% of them seen only once. The sample consisted of sorted CD4+, CD8+, or CD8+CD57+ T cells (not recorded which) from PBMCs. The receptors were gathered from a human donor in good health.

This chain uses TRBV2 with TRBJ1-1; tentative D call: TRBD1 (6 bases). The CDR3 covers 13 residues. Trimming took off 5 bases at V and 7 bases at J, with 14 bases between the two ends. CDR1 is SNHLY and CDR2 is FYNNEI in the germline V gene. The CDR3: CASSILGAVEAFF. The CDR3 nucleotides read TGTGCCAGCAGTATCCTGGGGGCAGTTGAAGCTTTCTTT.

The chain employs TRBV4-1 and TRBJ2-7; D remains ambiguous. Trimming pared 1 base from V and 3 bases from J, leaving 13 bases between. This CDR3 spans 15 amino acids. Germline assignment: CDR1 MGHRA and CDR2 YSYEKL. DNA for the CDR3: TGCGCCAGCAGCCAAGTTAGTTCCGGCCGCTACGAGCAGTACTTC. As protein: CASSQVSSGRYEQYF.

This clonotype turned up a few times. This rearrangement joins TRBV28 to TRBJ2-3; either TRBD1 or TRBD2 may fit D (6 bases each). Germline lookup yields CDR1 MDHEN and CDR2 SYDVKM. V was clipped by 2 bases and J by 1 base, with 19 bases between them. This CDR3 has 18 residues. CDR3 nucleotide sequence: TGTGCCAGCAGTTTACTCTTTCTAGGGGGAGGCCGCACAGATACGCAGTATTTT. It encodes CASSLLFLGGGRTDTQYF.

This clonotype showed up many times. The rearrangement uses TRBV9 and TRBJ2-6; possible D gene TRBD1, 6 bases. V shed 2 bases and J shed 0 bases, with 9 bases lying between them. Germline V gives CDR1 SGDLS, CDR2 YYNGEE. The CDR3 has 16 residues. CDR3 region: CASSVTGYSGANVLTF. The CDR3 coding sequence is TGTGCCAGCAGCGTTACAGGGTACTCTGGGGCCAACGTCCTGACTTTC.

This clonotype was observed a handful of times. V is TRBV5-4 and J is TRBJ2-1; 10 bases map to TRBD1. The V gene end was trimmed by 3 bases and the J gene end by 7 bases; junction bases not matched to a gene: 13. Germline values: CDR1 SGHNT, CDR2 YYREEE (reference sequence). This CDR3 comprises 17 residues. For the CDR3, the DNA is TGTGCCAGCAGCTCCATGGTTCGGACAGGGGGGCGGAATGAGCAGTTCTTC. It translates to CASSSMVRTGGRNEQFF.

This clonotype was picked up many times. V gene TRBV9 combines with J gene TRBJ2-3; TRBD1 aligns across 9 bases. This CDR3 spans 16 amino acids. J was trimmed by 6 bases and V by 4 bases; bases with no gene match: 12. Germline CDR1 and CDR2: SGDLS and YYNGEE. DNA of the CDR3: TGTGCCAGCAGCTCTAGCCTGGGACAGGGCGGTGATACGCAGTATTTT. The encoded protein is CASSSSLGQGGDTQYF.

The genes are TRBV9 and TRBJ2-2, with D perhaps TRBD2 (6 bases). Germline CDR1 reads SGDLS; CDR2 reads YYNGEE. The CDR3 has 17 residues. The V end lost 1 base, the J end lost 0 bases, and 13 bases lay between the germline ends. The CDR3 coding sequence is TGTGCCAGCAGCGTAAGGAGGGACCAAGCGAACACCGGGGAGCTGTTTTTT. Its translation: CASSVRRDQANTGELFF.

The genes are TRBV19 and TRBJ1-2; a weak D match, TRBD1 (5 bases). The CDR3 consists of 12 residues. The ends were cut back, 11 bases at V and 3 bases at J, with 13 bases in the middle. Germline assignment: CDR1 LNHDA and CDR2 SQIVND (reference sequence). Here the CDR3 DNA reads TGTGCCTCAAGCGGGGGTCACTATGGCTACACCTTC. This sequence encodes CASSGGHYGYTF.

The chain is built from TRBV19 and TRBJ2-5; 7 nucleotides align to TRBD1. Germline CDR1 reads LNHDA; CDR2 reads SQIVND (reference sequence). This CDR3 has 15 amino acids. V gave up 5 bases and J gave up 4 bases; unmatched junction bases: 10. CDR3 sequence reads: CASSGDSSRGETQYF. CDR3 DNA sequence: TGTGCCAGTAGTGGGGACAGTTCCAGGGGAGAGACCCAGTACTTC.

Ten or more counts support this clonotype. V gene TRBV19 combines with J gene TRBJ1-1; D possibly corresponds to TRBD1 (6 bases). V was pared by 5 bases and J by 1 base, with 14 bases between. Germline V lookup: CDR1 LNHDA, CDR2 SQIVND (reference sequence). This CDR3 comprises 15 residues. Here the CDR3 DNA reads TGTGCCAGTAGTGCCTCAAAACAGGGGAACACTGAAGCTTTCTTT. As protein: CASSASKQGNTEAFF.

This clonotype was observed many times. V gene TRBV12-3 or TRBV12-4 combines with J gene TRBJ1-3; no clear D. This CDR3 contains 13 residues. Trimming cost V 6 bases and J 1 base, with 7 bases left between them. CDR3 sequence reads: CASSGISGNTIYF. CDR3 DNA: TGTGCCAGCAGCGGGATTTCTGGAAACACCATATATTTT.

J is TRBJ1-2 and V is TRBV5-1; D is unresolved. V lost 0 bases and J lost 11, with 14 bases in between. Germline CDR1 SGHRS, CDR2 YFSETQ. The CDR3 is 13 amino acids. This CDR3 reads CASSLAGNSPYTF. The CDR3 DNA reads TGCGCCAGCAGCTTGGCCGGGAACAGCCCATACACCTTC. Full variable domain (outside the CDR3, taken from reference TRBV5-1 and TRBJ1-2): KAGVTQTPRYLIKTRGQQVTLSCSPISGHRSVSWYQQTPGQGLQFLFEYFSETQRNKGNFPGRFSGRQFSNSRSEMNVSTLELGDSALYLCASSLAGNSPYTFGSGTRLTVV.

This clonotype was recorded once. The chain recombines TRBV6-5 with TRBJ2-3; 16 bases map to TRBD2. The CDR3 consists of 16 residues. V gave up 4 bases and J gave up 4 bases; unmatched junction bases: 2. CDR1 and CDR2 (germline): MNHEY, SVGAGI. The CDR3 region is CASSLGLAGGPDTQYF. The CDR3 DNA reads as TGTGCCAGCAGTTTGGGACTAGCGGGAGGGCCAGATACGCAGTATTTT.

The chain has TRBV11-1 and TRBJ1-1; 9 bases line up with TRBD1. Germline CDR1 is SGHAT and CDR2 is FQDESV (reference sequence). The CDR3 consists of 14 residues. V shed 2 bases and J 4 bases; nucleotides not matched to a gene: 2. The CDR3 region is CASSLTGGVTEAFF. CDR3 nucleotide sequence: TGTGCCAGCAGCTTAACAGGGGGCGTCACTGAAGCTTTCTTT.

This rearrangement joins TRBV20-1 to TRBJ1-5, with a tentative D call TRBD1 (5 bases). CDR1 and CDR2 (germline): DFQATT, SNEGSKA (reference sequence). The CDR3 loop spans 13 amino acids. Deletions cut 3 bases from V and 7 bases from J, with 13 bases between. The CDR3 DNA reads as TGCAGTGCTAGGGGGCAGGTAGTACAGCCCCAGCATTTT. Amino acids: CSARGQVVQPQHF.

This clonotype was counted only a few times. V gene TRBV6-2 or TRBV6-3 combines with J gene TRBJ2-3; D ambiguous. The V end was cut by 0 bases, the J end by 2 bases, with 12 bases between. CDR3 length: 16 amino acids. CDR1 MNHEY and CDR2 SVGEGT come from the germline V gene. For the CDR3, the DNA is TGTGCCAGCAGTTACTCCCTAGGACCACTCACAGATACGCAGTATTTT. Amino acid sequence: CASSYSLGPLTDTQYF.

This sequence joins TRBV10-3 and TRBJ1-2; D is perhaps TRBD1 (5 bases). Germline CDR1 is ENHRY and CDR2 is SYGVKD. Trimming took 4 bases from V and 8 from J, leaving 14 bases between them. The CDR3 totals 13 residues. This CDR3 reads CAISGVKRGGYTF. The CDR3 DNA reads as TGTGCCATCAGTGGTGTCAAGCGGGGCGGCTACACCTTC.

In its sample, this clonotype was seen many times. The chain links TRBV5-1 to TRBJ2-1; maybe TRBD1 (7 bases). The germline V and J ends were trimmed by 0 bases and 6 bases, with 13 bases remaining between them. The CDR3 totals 15 residues. The germline gives CDR1 SGHRS, CDR2 YFSETQ. CDR3 residues: CASSLGQGGFNEQFF. The DNA of the CDR3 is TGCGCCAGCAGCTTGGGCCAGGGGGGTTTCAATGAGCAGTTCTTC.

This clonotype was detected ten times or more. The chain recombines TRBV7-2 with TRBJ1-2; possible D gene TRBD1, 6 bases. CDR3 length: 14 amino acids. Trimming stripped 4 bases from V and 7 bases from J, with 16 bases between. CDR1 SGHTA and CDR2 FQGNSA come from the germline V gene. The CDR3 region is CASSSPGGRSGYTF. The CDR3 nucleotides are TGTGCCAGCAGCTCCCCCGGGGGGCGAAGTGGCTACACCTTC.

This clonotype was detected many times. The chain recombines TRBV2 with TRBJ2-1; D is unresolved. Germline V gene sequence: CDR1 SNHLY, CDR2 FYNNEI. Trimming shortened V by 7 bases and J by 3 bases, and 4 bases separated the two germline ends. The length of the CDR3 is 11 residues. The CDR3 loop is CASILYNEQFF. The DNA of the CDR3 is TGTGCCAGCATCCTCTACAATGAGCAGTTCTTC.

This chain uses TRBV7-2 with TRBJ1-1, with unresolved D. Looked up from germline, CDR1 is SGHTA and CDR2 is FQGNSA. The V and J ends lost 5 bases and 3 bases respectively, with 7 bases between them. This CDR3 has 12 amino acids. CDR3 nucleotides: TGTGCCAGCAGCCAGGTATACACTGAAGCTTTCTTT. The encoded protein is CASSQVYTEAFF.

The chain recombines TRBV7-9 with TRBJ1-2, with D tentatively TRBD1 (6 bases). CDR3 length equals 14 residues. Deletions cut 3 bases from V and 3 bases from J, with 11 bases between. CDR1 SEHNR and CDR2 FQNEAQ come from the germline V gene (reference sequence). The CDR3, as DNA: TGTGCCAGCAGCTTTTCGGGGGGCGACTATGGCTACACCTTC. Its translation is CASSFSGGDYGYTF.

This clonotype was recorded once. The conserved final phenylalanine or tryptophan is absent from the CDR3, which likely points to a read error. V is TRBV27 and J is TRBJ2-1; 9 nucleotides match TRBD2. The V segment lost 7 bases and the J segment 2 bases; nucleotides outside the gene matches: 21. This CDR3 is 20 amino acids long. From germline, CDR1 is MNHEY and CDR2 SMNVEV (reference sequence). The CDR3: CASIGGAGLALGFPYNEQFS. In DNA, the CDR3 is TGTGCCAGCATTGGGGGAGCGGGACTAGCACTTGGGTTCCCCTACAATGAGCAGTTCTCC.

This clonotype showed up many times. This chain joins TRBV3-1 and TRBJ1-2; D unclear. The CDR3 covers 12 residues. In germline, CDR1 is LGHDT, CDR2 YNNKEL (reference sequence). Trimming took off 4 bases at V and 7 bases at J, with 10 bases between the two ends. CDR3 coding DNA: TGTGCCAGCAGCCGCCTCCGGGGTGGCTACACCTTC. Its translation: CASSRLRGGYTF. The whole variable domain, filled in from reference TRBV3-1 and TRBJ1-2, reads DTAVSQTPKYLVTQMGNDKSIKCEQNLGHDTMYWYKQDSKKFLKIMFSYNNKELIINETVPNRFSPKSPDKAHLNLHINSLELGDSAVYFCASSRLRGGYTFGSGTRLTVV.

This clonotype was counted a few times. A much larger clonotype is one base distant, so this may be a read error. DNA for the CDR3: TGTGCCGCAGGGACGGAGAACACTGACGCTTTCTTT. It codes for CAAGTENTDAFF. V gene TRBV6-1 combines with J gene TRBJ1-1, with a weak D call TRBD1 (5 bases). Germline CDR1 is MNHNS and CDR2 is SASEGT. The CDR3 covers 12 residues.

This clonotype was seen ten or more times. The chain employs TRBV19 and TRBJ1-1; tentatively, D is TRBD1 (5 bases). Germline V gene data show CDR1 as LNHDA and CDR2 as SQIVND (reference sequence). The CDR3 is 12 amino acids. Written as DNA, the CDR3 is TGTGCTAAAAGACTGGGGGGCACTGAAGCTTTCTTT. Translation: CAKRLGGTEAFF.